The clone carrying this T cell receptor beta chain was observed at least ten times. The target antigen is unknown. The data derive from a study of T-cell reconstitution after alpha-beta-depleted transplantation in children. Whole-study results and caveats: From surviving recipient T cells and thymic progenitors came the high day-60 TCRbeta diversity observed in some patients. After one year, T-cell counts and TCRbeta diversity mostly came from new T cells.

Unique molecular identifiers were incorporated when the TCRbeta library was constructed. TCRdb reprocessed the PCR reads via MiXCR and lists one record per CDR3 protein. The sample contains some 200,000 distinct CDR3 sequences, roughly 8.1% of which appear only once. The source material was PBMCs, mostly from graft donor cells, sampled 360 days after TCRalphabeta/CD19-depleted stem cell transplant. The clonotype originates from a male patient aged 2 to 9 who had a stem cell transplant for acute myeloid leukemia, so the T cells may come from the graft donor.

The CDR3 DNA reads as TGCGCCAGCAGCTTGATTGGGCCCGAGGATACGCAGTATTTT. It specifies CASSLIGPEDTQYF. The chain combines TRBV5-1 with TRBJ2-3; D not certain. The CDR3 sequence is 14 residues long. Germline CDR1 is SGHRS and CDR2 is YFSETQ. The V and J ends lost 1 base and 6 bases respectively, with 12 bases between them.